This T cell receptor beta chain was sequenced in a study of blood T cell repertoires in COVID-19. Study background: Donors in Cohort 3 who had recovered were those with two negative PCRs, healthcare professional clearance, or resolution of their symptoms. Acute and convalescent COVID-19 specimens originated in the United States, Italy and Spain.

Original methodology: Amplification of reference gene primers provided the estimated nucleated cell counts. Assay used: immunoSEQ multiplex PCR; TCRdb lists only in-frame clones, some missing. That table is the source of V, J and clone size, and D and trimming were worked out from the DNA. The sample holds around 290,000 clones, 85% to 90% seen once. The age range of participants was 18 to 89 years, with residence in roughly 25 US areas. Germline V gives CDR1 SGHTA, CDR2 FQGTGA. CDR3 length: 14 residues. The ends were cut back, 5 bases at V and 9 bases at J, with 17 bases in the middle. The specimen sequenced was PBMCs or T cells enriched from blood (not recorded which). The chain links TRBV7-3 to TRBJ2-1, with D possibly TRBD2 on 6 matching bases. The sequence derives from a woman in her sixties or seventies in a cohort exposed to, infected with or recovered from COVID-19 (not recorded which). The CDR3, as DNA: TGTGCCAGCAGCCCGAGCCTAGCGACGGGTGAGCAGTTCTTC. Encoded protein: CASSPSLATGEQFF.